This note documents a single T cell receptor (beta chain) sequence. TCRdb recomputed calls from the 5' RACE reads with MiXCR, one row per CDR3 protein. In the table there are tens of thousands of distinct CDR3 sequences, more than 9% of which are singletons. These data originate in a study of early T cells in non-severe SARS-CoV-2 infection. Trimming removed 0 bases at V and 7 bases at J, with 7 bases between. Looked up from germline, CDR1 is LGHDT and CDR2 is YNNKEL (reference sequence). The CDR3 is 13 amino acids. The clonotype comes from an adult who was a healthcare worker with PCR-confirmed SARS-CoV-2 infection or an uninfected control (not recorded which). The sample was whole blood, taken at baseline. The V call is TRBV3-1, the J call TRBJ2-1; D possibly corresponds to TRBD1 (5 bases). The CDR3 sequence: CASSQDRTNEQFF. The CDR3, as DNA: TGTGCCAGCAGCCAAGACCGGACAAATGAGCAGTTCTTC.